The sequence of this TCR beta chain was determined in a study of blood T cells in healthy people across ages. Trimming pared 7 bases from V and 4 bases from J, leaving 16 bases between. The CDR3 loop spans 14 amino acids. Germline loops: CDR1 SNHLY, CDR2 FYNNEI. This clonotype was observed a few times. Together with a sample-barcoded 5' primer, a J-beta primer mix was included in a second PCR lasting about 7 to 11 cycles. Carrying 12 random nucleotides, a template-switch adaptor labeled each individual cDNA molecule. TCRdb fed the 5' RACE reads into MiXCR, producing one record per CDR3 protein. The sample lists more than 650,000 distinct CDR3 sequences; 40% to 65% were seen once.

The sequence was collected from a man at least 80 years old in good health. V is TRBV2 and J is TRBJ2-5, with D perhaps matching TRBD1 (5 bases). The material sequenced was blood. In nucleotides, the CDR3 is TGTGCCAGCATCTTCCAGGGAATCCGAGAGACCCAGTACTTC. This translates into CASIFQGIRETQYF.